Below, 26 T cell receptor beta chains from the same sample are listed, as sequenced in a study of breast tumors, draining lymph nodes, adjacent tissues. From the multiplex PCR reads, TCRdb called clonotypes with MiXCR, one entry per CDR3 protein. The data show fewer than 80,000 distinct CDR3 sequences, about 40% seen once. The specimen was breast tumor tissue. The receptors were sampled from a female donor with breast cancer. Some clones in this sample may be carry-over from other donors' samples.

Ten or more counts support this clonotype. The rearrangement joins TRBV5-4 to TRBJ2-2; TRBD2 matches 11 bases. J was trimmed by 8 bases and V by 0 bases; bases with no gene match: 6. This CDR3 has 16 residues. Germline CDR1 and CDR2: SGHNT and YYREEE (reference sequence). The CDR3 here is CASSLASGGPAGELFF. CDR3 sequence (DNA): TGTGCCAGCAGCTTGGCTAGCGGGGGGCCAGCTGGGGAGCTGTTTTTT.

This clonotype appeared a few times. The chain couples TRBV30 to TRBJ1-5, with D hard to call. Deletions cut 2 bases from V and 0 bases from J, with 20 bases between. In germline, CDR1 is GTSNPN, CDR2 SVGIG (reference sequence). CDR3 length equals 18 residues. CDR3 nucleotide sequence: TGTGCCTGGAGTCCCATCCAAGGAGGGAGTTATAGCAATCAGCCCCAGCATTTT. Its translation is CAWSPIQGGSYSNQPQHF.

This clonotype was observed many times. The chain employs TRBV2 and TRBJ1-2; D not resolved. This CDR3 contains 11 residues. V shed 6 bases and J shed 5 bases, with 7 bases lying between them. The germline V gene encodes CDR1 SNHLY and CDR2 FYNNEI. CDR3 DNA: TGTGCCAGCAGGGACGGGTATGGCTACACCTTC. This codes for CASRDGYGYTF.

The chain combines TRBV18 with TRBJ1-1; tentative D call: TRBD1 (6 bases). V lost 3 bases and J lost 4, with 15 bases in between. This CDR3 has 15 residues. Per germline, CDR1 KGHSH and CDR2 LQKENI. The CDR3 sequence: CASSPQQGSGTEAFF. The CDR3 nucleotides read TGTGCCAGCTCACCGCAACAGGGATCAGGCACTGAAGCTTTCTTT.

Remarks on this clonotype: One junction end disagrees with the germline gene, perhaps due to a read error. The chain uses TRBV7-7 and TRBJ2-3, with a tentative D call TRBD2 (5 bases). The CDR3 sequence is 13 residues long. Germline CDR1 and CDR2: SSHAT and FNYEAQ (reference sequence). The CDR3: CASSATGTDTQYF. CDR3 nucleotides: TGTGCTAGCAGCGCAACGGGAACGGATACGCAGTATTTT.

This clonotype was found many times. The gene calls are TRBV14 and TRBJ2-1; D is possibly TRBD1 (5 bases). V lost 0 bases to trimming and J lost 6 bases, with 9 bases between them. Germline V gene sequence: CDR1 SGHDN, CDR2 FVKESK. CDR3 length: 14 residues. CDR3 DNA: TGTGCCAGCAGCCAAGACCTACAGGTCAATGAGCAGTTCTTC. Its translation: CASSQDLQVNEQFF.

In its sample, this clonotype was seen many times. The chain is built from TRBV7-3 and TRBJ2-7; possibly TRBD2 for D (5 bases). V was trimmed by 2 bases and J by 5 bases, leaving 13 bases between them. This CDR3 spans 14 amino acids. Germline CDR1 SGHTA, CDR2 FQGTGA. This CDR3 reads CASSLDGVLDEQYF. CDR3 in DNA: TGTGCCAGCAGCTTAGACGGGGTTCTGGACGAGCAGTACTTC.

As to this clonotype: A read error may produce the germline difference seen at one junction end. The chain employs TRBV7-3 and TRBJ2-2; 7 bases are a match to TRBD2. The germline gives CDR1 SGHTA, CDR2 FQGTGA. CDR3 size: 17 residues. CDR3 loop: CASSLGSSSGNTGELSW. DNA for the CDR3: TGTGCCAGCAGCTTAGGGTCGTCTAGCGGAAACACCGGGGAGCTGTCTTGG.

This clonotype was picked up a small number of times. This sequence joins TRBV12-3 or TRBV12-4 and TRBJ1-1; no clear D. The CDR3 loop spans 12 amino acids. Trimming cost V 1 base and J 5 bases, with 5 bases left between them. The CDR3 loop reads CASSLERTEAFF. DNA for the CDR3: TGTGCCAGCAGTTTAGAACGGACTGAAGCTTTCTTT.

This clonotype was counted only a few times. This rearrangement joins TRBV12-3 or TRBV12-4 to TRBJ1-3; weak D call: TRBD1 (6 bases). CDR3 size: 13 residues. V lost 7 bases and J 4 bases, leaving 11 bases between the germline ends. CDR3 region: CASTRTAGNTIYF. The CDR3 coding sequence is TGTGCCAGCACCCGGACAGCAGGAAACACCATATATTTT.

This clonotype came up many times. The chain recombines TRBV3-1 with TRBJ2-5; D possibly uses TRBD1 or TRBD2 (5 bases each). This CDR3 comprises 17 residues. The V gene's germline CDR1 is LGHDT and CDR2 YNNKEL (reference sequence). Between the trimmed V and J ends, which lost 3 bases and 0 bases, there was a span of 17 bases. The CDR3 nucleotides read TGTGCCAGCAGCCAGGGGGACGGATCCCTGTACCAAGAGACCCAGTACTTC. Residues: CASSQGDGSLYQETQYF.

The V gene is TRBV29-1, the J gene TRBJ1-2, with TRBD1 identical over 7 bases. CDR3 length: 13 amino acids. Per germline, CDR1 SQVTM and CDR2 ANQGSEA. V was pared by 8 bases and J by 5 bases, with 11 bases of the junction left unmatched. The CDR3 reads CSLDRQGLYGYTF. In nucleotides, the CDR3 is TGCAGCTTAGATCGACAGGGCTTATATGGCTACACCTTC.

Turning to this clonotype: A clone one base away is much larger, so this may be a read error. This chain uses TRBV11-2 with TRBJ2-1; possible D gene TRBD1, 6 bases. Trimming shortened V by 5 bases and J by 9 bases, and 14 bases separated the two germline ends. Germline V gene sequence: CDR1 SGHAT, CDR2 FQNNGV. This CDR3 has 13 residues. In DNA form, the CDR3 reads TGTGCCAGCAGCGGAACAGGGCCCACTGAGCAGTTCTTC. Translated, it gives CASSGTGPTEQFF.

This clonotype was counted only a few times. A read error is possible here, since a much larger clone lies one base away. The CDR3 is CASSSSSGGARSTHTQYF. CDR3 bases: TGTGCCAGCAGCTCCAGTAGCGGGGGGGCTCGGAGCACACATACGCAGTATTTT. The V call is TRBV7-2, the J call TRBJ2-3, with 11 nucleotides matching TRBD2. CDR1 is SGHTA, CDR2 FQGNSA, per germline. CDR3 length: 18 residues.

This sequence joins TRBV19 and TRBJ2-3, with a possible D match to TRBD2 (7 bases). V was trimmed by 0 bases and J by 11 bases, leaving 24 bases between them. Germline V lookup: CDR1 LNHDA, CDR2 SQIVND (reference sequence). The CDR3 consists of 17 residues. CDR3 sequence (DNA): TGTGCCAGTAGTATAGATCCTAGGGGGGGTCCTTACAATGAGCAGTATTTT. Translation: CASSIDPRGGPYNEQYF.

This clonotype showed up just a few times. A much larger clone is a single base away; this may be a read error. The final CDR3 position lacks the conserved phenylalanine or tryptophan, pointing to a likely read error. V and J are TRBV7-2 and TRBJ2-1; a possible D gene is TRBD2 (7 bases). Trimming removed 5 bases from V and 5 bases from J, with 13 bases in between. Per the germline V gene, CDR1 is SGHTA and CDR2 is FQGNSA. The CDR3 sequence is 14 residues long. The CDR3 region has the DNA TGTGCCAGCAGCCCGGGGAGGGGGGACAATGAGCAGTTCCTC. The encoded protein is CASSPGRGDNEQFL.

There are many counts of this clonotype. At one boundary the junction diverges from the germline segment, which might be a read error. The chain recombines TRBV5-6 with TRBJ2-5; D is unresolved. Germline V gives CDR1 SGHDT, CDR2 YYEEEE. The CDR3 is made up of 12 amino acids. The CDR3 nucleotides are TGTGCCAGCAGCTTCACGCCGGCACTCTTCCTCTTC. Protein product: CASSFTPALFLF.

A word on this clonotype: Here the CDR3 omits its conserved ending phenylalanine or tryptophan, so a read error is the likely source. The CDR3 loop is CASSVRTGHNLANHGYTL. The CDR3 DNA reads as TGTGCCAGTAGTGTCCGGACAGGGCACAATCTAGCTAACCATGGCTACACCTTG. This chain joins TRBV19 and TRBJ1-2; 8 positions match TRBD1. Germline V gene lookup returns CDR1 LNHDA and CDR2 SQIVND (reference sequence). The CDR3 consists of 18 residues.

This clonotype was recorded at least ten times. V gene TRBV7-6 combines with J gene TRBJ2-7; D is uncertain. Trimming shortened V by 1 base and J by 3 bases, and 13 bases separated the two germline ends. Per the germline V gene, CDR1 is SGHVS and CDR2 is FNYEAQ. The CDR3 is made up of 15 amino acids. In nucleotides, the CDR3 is TGTGCCAGCAGCTTAGAGCCCCCACGGAACTACGAGCAGTACTTC. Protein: CASSLEPPRNYEQYF. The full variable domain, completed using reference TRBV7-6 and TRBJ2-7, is GAGVSQSPRYKVTKRGQDVALRCDPISGHVSLYWYRQALGQGPEFLTYFNYEAQQDKSGLPNDRFSAERPEGSISTLTIQRTEQRDSAMYRCASSLEPPRNYEQYFGPGTRLTVT.

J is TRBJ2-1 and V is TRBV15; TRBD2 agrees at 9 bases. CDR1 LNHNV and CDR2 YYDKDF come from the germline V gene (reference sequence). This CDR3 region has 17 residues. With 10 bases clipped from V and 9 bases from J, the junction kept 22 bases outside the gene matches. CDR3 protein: CAISESRGTSQGGEQFF. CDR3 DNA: TGTGCCATCAGTGAGTCTAGAGGGACTAGCCAAGGGGGTGAGCAGTTCTTC.

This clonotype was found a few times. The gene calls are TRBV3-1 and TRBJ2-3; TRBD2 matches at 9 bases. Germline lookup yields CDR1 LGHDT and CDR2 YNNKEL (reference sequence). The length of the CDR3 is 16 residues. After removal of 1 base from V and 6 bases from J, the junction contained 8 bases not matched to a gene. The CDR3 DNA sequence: TGTGCCAGCAGCCAAGGGGGCGGGAGGGCACGCGATACGCAGTATTTT. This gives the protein CASSQGGGRARDTQYF.

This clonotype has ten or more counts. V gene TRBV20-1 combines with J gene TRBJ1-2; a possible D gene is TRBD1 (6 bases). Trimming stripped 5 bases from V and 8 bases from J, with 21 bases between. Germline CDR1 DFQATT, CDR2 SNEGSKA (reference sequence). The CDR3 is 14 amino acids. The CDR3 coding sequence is TGCAGTGCTTCGATACCGACAGGCAGTGGCGGCTACACCTTC. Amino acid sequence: CSASIPTGSGGYTF.

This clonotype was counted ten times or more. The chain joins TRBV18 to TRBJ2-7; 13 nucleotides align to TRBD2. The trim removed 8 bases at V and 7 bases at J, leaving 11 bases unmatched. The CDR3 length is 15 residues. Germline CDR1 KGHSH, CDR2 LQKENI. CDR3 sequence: CASRRPGLAGSEQYF. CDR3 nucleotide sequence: TGTGCCAGCCGACGACCGGGACTAGCGGGGAGTGAGCAGTACTTC. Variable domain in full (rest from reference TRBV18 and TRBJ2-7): NAGVMQNPRHLVRRRGQEARLRCSPMKGHSHVYWYRQLPEEGLKFMVYLQKENIIDESGMPKERFSAEFPKEGPSILRIQQVVRGDSAAYFCASRRPGLAGSEQYFGPGTRLTVT.

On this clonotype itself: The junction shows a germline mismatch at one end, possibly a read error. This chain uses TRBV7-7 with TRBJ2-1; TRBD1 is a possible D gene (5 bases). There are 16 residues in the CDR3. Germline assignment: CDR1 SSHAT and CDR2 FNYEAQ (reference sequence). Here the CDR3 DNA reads TGTGCTAGCAGCTTAGGGGCGCAGGCAACCTACAATGAGCAGTTCTTC. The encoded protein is CASSLGAQATYNEQFF.

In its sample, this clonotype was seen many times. CDR3 sequence: CASSFGGGAQETQYF. CDR3 sequence (DNA): TGTGCCAGCAGCTTCGGCGGGGGGGCACAAGAGACCCAGTACTTC. The chain employs TRBV5-5 and TRBJ2-5; 9 bases line up with TRBD2. CDR1 SGHKS and CDR2 YYEKEE come from the germline V gene (reference sequence). The J segment lost 2 bases and the V segment lost 2 bases, leaving 4 bases of the junction unmatched. The CDR3 consists of 15 residues.

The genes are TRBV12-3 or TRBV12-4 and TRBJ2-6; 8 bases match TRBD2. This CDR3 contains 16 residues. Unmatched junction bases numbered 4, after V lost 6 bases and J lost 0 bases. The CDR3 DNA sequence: TGTGCCAGCAGACGGGAGGGCAACTCTGGGGCCAACGTCCTGACTTTC. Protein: CASRREGNSGANVLTF.